The 4 T cell receptor beta chains in this list originate from one sample, sequenced in a study of blood T cell repertoires in COVID-19. Method: immunoSEQ multiplex PCR; TCRdb's copy keeps in-frame clones and lacks some. This sample carries fewer than 250,000 clones, roughly four fifths of them seen once, and the ten largest clones take more than 10%. What was sequenced was peripheral blood. Receptors originate from a woman aged 35 to 49 with acute or convalescent COVID-19.

This clone was detected only a few times. J is TRBJ1-1 and V is TRBV5-6; 7 bases align to TRBD1. The CDR3 loop spans 13 amino acids. V was pared by 5 bases and J by 11 bases, with 12 bases of the junction left unmatched. Looked up from germline, CDR1 is SGHDT and CDR2 is YYEEEE. The CDR3 DNA reads as TGTGCCAGCAGGGGTGACAGGGCGGCCAGGGCTTTCTTT. Its translation: CASRGDRAARAFF.

This chain connects TRBV4-2 to TRBJ2-7, with TRBD2 identical over 14 bases. The J segment lost 4 bases and the V segment lost 0 bases, leaving 17 bases of the junction unmatched. The CDR3 is 21 residues long. In germline, CDR1 is LGHNA, CDR2 YNFKEQ. CDR3 coding DNA: TGTGCCAGCAGCCAAGAGTTCAACCCCGGGACTAGCGGGGGCCGGGTTTACGAGCAGTACTTC. The encoded protein is CASSQEFNPGTSGGRVYEQYF.

The rearrangement joins TRBV3-1 (or the pseudogene TRBV3-2) to TRBJ2-7; D possibly corresponds to TRBD2 (5 bases). Germline V lookup: CDR1 LGHDT, CDR2 YNNKEL (reference sequence). The CDR3 totals 11 residues. V was trimmed by 4 bases and J by 4 bases, leaving 5 bases between them. CDR3 DNA sequence: TGTGCCAGCAGCCGCGGGTACGAGCAGTACTTC. Translated, it gives CASSRGYEQYF.

The rearrangement joins TRBV7-8 to TRBJ2-1; 14 nucleotides match TRBD2. V was clipped by 3 bases and J by 5 bases; unmatched bases: 3. Germline V gene lookup returns CDR1 SGHVS and CDR2 FQNEAQ. The length of the CDR3 is 16 residues. The CDR3 sequence: CASSLGTSGGNNEQFF. CDR3 nucleotide sequence: TGTGCCAGCAGCTTGGGGACTAGCGGGGGAAACAATGAGCAGTTCTTC.